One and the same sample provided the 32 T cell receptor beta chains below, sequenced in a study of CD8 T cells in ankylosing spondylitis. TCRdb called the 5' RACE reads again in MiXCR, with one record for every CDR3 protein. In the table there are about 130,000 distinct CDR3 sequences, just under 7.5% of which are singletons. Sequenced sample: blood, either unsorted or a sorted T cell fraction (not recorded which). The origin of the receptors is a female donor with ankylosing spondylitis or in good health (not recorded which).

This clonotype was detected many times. The CDR3 protein is CSASTGLNQPQHF. The CDR3 region has the DNA TGCAGTGCCTCGACAGGGCTCAATCAGCCCCAGCATTTT. The rearrangement joins TRBV20-1 to TRBJ1-5; the match to TRBD1 covers 7 bases. The germline CDR1 and CDR2 sequences are DFQATT and SNEGSKA (reference sequence). The CDR3 contains 13 residues. The trim removed 6 bases at V and 3 bases at J, leaving 5 bases unmatched.

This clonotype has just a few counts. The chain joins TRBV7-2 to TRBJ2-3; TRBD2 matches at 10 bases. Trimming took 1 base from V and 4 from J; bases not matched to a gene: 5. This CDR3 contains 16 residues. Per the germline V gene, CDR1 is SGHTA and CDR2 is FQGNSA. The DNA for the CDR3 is TGTGCCAGCAGCTTAGGAGGGAGCGGGGGGGCAGATACGCAGTATTTT. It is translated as CASSLGGSGGADTQYF.

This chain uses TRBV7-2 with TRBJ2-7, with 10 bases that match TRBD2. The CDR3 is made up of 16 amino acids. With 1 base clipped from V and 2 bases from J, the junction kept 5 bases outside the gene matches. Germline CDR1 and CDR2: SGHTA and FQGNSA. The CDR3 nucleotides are TGTGCCAGCAGCTTAGAATCTAGCGGGGGACCCTACGAGCAGTACTTC. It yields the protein CASSLESSGGPYEQYF.

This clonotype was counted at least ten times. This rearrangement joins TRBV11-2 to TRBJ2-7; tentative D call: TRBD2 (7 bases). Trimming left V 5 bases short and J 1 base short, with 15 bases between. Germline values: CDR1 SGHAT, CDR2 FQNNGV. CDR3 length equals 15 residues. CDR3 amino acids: CASSPTGRGSYEQYF. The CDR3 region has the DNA TGTGCCAGCAGCCCCACAGGGAGGGGGTCCTACGAGCAGTACTTC.

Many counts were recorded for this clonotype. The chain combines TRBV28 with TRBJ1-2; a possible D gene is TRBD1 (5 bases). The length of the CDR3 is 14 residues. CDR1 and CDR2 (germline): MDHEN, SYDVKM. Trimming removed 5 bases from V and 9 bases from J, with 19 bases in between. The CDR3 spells CASSLVAGPESYTF. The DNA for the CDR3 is TGTGCCAGCAGTCTCGTCGCAGGGCCTGAAAGCTACACCTTC.

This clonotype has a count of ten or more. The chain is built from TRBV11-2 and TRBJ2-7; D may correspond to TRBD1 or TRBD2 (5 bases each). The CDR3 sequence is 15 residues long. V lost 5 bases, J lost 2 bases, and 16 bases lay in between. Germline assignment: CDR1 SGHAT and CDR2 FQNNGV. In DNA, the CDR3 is TGTGCCAGCAGCCACGGGGCCTCGTCGGCCTACGAGCAGTACTTC. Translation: CASSHGASSAYEQYF.

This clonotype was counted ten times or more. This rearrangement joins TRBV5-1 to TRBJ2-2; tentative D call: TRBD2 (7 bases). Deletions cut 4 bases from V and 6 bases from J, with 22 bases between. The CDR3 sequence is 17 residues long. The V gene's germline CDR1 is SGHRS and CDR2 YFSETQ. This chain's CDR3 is CASSPQLGASGPGELFF. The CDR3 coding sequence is TGCGCCAGCAGCCCTCAATTGGGGGCTAGCGGCCCCGGGGAGCTGTTTTTT. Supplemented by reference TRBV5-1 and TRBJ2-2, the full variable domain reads KAGVTQTPRYLIKTRGQQVTLSCSPISGHRSVSWYQQTPGQGLQFLFEYFSETQRNKGNFPGRFSGRQFSNSRSEMNVSTLELGDSALYLCASSPQLGASGPGELFFGEGSRLTVL.

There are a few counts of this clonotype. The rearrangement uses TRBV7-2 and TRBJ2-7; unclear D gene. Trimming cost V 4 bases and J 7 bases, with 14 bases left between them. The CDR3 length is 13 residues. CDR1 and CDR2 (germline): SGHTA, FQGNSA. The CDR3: CASSSSRLGEQYF. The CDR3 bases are TGTGCCAGCAGCTCGAGTCGTCTAGGAGAGCAGTACTTC.

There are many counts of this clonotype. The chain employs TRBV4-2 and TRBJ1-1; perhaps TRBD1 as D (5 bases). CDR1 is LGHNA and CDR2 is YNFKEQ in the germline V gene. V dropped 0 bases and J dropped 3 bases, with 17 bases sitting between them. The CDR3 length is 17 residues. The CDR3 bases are TGTGCCAGCAGCCAAGAGGACCAGGGTGGGGGGTACACTGAAGCTTTCTTT. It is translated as CASSQEDQGGGYTEAFF.

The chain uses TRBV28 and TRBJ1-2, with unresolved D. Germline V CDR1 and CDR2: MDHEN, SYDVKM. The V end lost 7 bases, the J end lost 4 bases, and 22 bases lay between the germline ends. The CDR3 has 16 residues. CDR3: CASTSSGLLLGYGYTF. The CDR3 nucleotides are TGTGCCAGCACCAGCTCAGGACTCCTACTAGGCTATGGCTACACCTTC.

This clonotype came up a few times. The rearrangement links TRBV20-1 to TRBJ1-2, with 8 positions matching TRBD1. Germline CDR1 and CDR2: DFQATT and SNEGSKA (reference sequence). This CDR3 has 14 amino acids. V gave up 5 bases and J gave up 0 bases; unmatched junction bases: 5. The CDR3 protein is CSAPGQGTNYGYTF. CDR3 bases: TGCAGTGCTCCTGGACAGGGAACTAACTATGGCTACACCTTC.

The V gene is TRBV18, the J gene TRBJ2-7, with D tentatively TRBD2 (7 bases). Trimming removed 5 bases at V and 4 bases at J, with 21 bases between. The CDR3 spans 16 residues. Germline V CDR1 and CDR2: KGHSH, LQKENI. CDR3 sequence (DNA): TGTGCCAGCTCAAGTCGGGAGACGGGGGGCACTTACGAGCAGTACTTC. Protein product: CASSSRETGGTYEQYF.

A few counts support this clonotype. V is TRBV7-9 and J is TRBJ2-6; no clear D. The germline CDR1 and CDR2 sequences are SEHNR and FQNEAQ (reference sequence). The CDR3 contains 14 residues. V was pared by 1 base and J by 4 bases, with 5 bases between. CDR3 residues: CASSLDRGANVLTF. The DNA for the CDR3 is TGTGCCAGCAGCTTAGACCGGGGGGCCAACGTCCTGACTTTC.

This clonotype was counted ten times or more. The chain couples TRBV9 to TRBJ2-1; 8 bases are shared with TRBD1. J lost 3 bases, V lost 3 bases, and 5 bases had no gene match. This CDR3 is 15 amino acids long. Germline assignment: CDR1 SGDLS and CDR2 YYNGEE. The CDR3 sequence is CASSGGQGVYNEQFF. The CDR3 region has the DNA TGTGCCAGCAGCGGTGGACAGGGAGTCTACAATGAGCAGTTCTTC.

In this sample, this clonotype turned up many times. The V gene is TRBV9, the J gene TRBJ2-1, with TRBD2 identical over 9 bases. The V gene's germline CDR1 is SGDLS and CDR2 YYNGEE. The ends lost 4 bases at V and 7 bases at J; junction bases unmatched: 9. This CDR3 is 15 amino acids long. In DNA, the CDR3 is TGTGCCAGCAGCTCTAGCGGGGCCACAGGGAATGAGCAGTTCTTC. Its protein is CASSSSGATGNEQFF.

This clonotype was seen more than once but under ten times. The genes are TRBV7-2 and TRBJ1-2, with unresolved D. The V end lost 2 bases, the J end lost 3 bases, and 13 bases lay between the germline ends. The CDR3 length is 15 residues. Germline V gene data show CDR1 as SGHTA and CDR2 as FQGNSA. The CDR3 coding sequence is TGTGCCAGCAGCTTATTTCTGGGGATGGACTATGGCTACACCTTC. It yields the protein CASSLFLGMDYGYTF.

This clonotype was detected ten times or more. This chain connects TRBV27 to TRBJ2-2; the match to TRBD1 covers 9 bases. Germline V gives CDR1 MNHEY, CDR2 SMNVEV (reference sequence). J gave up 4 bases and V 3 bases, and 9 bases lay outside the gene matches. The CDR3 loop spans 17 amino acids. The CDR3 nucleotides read TGTGCCAGCAGTTTCTCCTGGGGACAGGGACGCACCGGGGAGCTGTTTTTT. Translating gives CASSFSWGQGRTGELFF.

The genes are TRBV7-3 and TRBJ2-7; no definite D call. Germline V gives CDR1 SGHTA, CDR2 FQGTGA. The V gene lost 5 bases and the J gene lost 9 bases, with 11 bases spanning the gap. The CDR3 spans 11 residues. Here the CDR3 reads CASSGREGQYF. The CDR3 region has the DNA TGTGCCAGCAGCGGACGAGAAGGGCAGTACTTC.

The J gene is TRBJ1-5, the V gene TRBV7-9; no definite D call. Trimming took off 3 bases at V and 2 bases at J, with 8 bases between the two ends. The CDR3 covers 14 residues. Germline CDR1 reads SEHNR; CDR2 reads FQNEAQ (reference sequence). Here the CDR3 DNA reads TGTGCCAGCAGCTTGGGGTTGGGCAATCAGCCCCAGCATTTT. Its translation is CASSLGLGNQPQHF.

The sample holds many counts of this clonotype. The CDR3 sequence is CASSEGGDFSGNTIYF. Here the CDR3 DNA reads TGTGCCAGCTCTGAAGGGGGGGACTTCTCTGGAAACACCATATATTTT. The chain uses TRBV6-1 and TRBJ1-3; TRBD1 is a possible D gene (6 bases). The V end was cut by 8 bases, the J end by 0 bases, with 17 bases between. Germline CDR1 and CDR2: MNHNS and SASEGT. This CDR3 region has 16 residues.

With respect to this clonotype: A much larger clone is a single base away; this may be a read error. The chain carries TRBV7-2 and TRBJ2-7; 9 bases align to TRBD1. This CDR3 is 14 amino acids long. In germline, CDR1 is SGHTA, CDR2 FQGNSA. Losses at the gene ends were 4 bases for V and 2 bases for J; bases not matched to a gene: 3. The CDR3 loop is CTSSSTGGPYEQYF. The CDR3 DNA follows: TGTACCAGCAGCTCTACAGGGGGCCCCTACGAGCAGTACTTC.

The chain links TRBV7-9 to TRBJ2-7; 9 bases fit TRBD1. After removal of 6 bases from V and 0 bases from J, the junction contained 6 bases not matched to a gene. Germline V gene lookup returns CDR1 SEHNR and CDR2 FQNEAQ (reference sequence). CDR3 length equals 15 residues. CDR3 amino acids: CASSVRDRDSYEQYF. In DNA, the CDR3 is TGTGCCAGCAGTGTCCGGGACAGGGACTCCTACGAGCAGTACTTC.

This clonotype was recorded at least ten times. The CDR3 here is CAWGQSTHGYTF. The CDR3 coding sequence is TGCGCTTGGGGACAGTCGACCCATGGCTACACCTTC. The chain is built from TRBV20-1 and TRBJ1-2; the match to TRBD1 covers 7 bases. The CDR3 length is 12 residues. Germline V CDR1 and CDR2: DFQATT, SNEGSKA (reference sequence).

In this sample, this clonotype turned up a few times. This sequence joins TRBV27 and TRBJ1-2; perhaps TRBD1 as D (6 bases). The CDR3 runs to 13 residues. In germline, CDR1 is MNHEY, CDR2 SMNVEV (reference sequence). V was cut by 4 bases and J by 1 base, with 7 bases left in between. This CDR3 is CASSWTVNYGYTF. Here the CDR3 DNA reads TGTGCCAGCAGTTGGACAGTTAACTATGGCTACACCTTC.

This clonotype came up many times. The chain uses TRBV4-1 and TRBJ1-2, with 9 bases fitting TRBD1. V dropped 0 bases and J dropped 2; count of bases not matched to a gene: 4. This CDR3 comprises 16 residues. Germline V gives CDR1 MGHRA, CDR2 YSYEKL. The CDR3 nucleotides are TGCGCCAGCAGCCAAGACCCCGGGACAGGGAACTATGGCTACACCTTC. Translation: CASSQDPGTGNYGYTF.

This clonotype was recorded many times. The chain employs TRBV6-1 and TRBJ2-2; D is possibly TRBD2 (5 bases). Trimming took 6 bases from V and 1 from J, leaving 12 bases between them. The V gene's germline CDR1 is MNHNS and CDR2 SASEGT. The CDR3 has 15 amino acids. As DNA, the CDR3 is TGTGCCAGCAGCGCTGACGGACTGAACACCGGGGAGCTGTTTTTT. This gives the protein CASSADGLNTGELFF.

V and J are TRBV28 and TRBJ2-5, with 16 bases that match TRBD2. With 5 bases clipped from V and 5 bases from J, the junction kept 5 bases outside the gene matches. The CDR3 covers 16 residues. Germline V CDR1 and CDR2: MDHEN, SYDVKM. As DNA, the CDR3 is TGTGCCAGCAGTCCGGGACTAGCGGGGGGGCCGGAGACCCAGTACTTC. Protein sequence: CASSPGLAGGPETQYF.

The CDR3 here is CASSSWTGELYEQYF. CDR3 nucleotide sequence: TGTGCCAGCAGCTCCTGGACAGGGGAGCTCTACGAGCAGTACTTC. V usage is TRBV7-2 and J usage is TRBJ2-7; 9 bases are a match to TRBD1. The V segment lost 4 bases and the J segment 3 bases; nucleotides outside the gene matches: 7. Germline V CDR1 and CDR2: SGHTA, FQGNSA. The CDR3 has 15 amino acids.

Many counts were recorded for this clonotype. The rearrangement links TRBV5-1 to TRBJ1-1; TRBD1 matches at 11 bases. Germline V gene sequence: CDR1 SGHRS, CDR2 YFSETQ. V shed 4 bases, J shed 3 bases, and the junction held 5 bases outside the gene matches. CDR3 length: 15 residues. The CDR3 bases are TGCGCCAGCAGCGCGGACAGGGGGCTGGACACTGAAGCTTTCTTT. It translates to CASSADRGLDTEAFF.

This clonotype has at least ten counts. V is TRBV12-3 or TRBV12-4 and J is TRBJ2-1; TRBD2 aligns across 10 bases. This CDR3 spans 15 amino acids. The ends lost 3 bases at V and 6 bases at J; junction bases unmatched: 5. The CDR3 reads CASSLGSGGANEQFF. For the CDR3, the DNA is TGTGCCAGCAGTTTGGGGAGCGGGGGGGCCAATGAGCAGTTCTTC.

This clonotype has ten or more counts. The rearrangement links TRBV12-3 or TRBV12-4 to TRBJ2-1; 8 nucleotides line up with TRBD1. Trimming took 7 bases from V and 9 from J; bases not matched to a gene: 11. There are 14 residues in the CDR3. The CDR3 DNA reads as TGTGCCAGCACCTTACAGGGGGGATACGGTGAGCAGTTCTTC. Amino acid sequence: CASTLQGGYGEQFF.

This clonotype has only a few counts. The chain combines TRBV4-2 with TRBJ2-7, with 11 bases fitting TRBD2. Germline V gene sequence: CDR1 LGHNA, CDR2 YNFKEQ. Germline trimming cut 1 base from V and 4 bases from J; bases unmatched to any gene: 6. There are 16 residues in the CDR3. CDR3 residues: CASSQGLAGSIYEQYF. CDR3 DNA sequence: TGTGCCAGCAGCCAAGGACTAGCGGGGAGTATTTACGAGCAGTACTTC.